The clone carrying this T cell receptor beta chain was counted many times. The data are from a study of T-cell reconstitution after alpha-beta-depleted transplantation in children. A TCRbeta library incorporating unique molecular identifiers was prepared. TCRdb analysed the PCR reads with MiXCR anew, one entry per CDR3 protein. The sample yields 550,000 to 800,000 distinct CDR3 sequences, over 10% seen once. Germline V gene lookup returns CDR1 SGHVS and CDR2 FNYEAQ. This CDR3 contains 15 residues. Trimming left V 5 bases short and J 5 bases short, with 16 bases between. The chain uses TRBV7-6 and TRBJ1-5, with D perhaps TRBD1 (5 bases). The receptor's source is a girl aged 2-10 years with congenital amegakaryocytic thrombocytopenia, due to receive a stem cell transplant. The sequencing used PBMCs, collected before TCRalphabeta/CD19-depleted stem cell transplant. CDR3 protein: CASSTLSGVDQPQHF. In DNA, the CDR3 is TGTGCCAGCAGCACCCTTTCGGGGGTGGATCAGCCCCAGCATTTT.